These 17 T cell receptor beta chains share one sample of origin, sequenced in a study of patients and donors after allogeneic stem cell transplantation. TCRdb re-called the RT-PCR reads through MiXCR, storing one row per CDR3 protein. Among about 200,000 distinct CDR3 sequences, more than 35% were seen once, and the ten largest hold 11%. The sequencing sample was made of blood, either unsorted or a sorted T cell fraction (not recorded which). These receptors originate from a human donor who was either an allogeneic HSCT recipient or a stem cell or donor lymphocyte infusion donor (not recorded which). It is not recorded whose cells these are; they may come from a transplant donor.

In this sample, this clonotype turned up once. In DNA, the CDR3 is TGTGCCAGTAGTGGGCCCCGGCTCTCTAGCCCAGATACGCAGTATTTT. Its protein is CASSGPRLSSPDTQYF. The chain recombines TRBV19 with TRBJ2-3, with a weak D call TRBD2 (5 bases). The V end was cut by 5 bases, the J end by 4 bases, with 19 bases between. Per germline, CDR1 LNHDA and CDR2 SQIVND (reference sequence). The CDR3 covers 16 residues.

The rearrangement links TRBV27 to TRBJ1-1, with D perhaps TRBD1 (5 bases). Trimming stripped 3 bases from V and 6 bases from J, with 11 bases between. The CDR3 spans 13 residues. Germline CDR1 MNHEY, CDR2 SMNVEV (reference sequence). The CDR3 is CASSFAGAAEAFF. CDR3 DNA sequence: TGTGCCAGCAGTTTCGCTGGGGCAGCTGAAGCTTTCTTT.

The chain carries TRBV12-3 or TRBV12-4 and TRBJ2-7; D is perhaps TRBD2 (7 bases). The V end was cut by 5 bases, the J end by 5 bases, with 19 bases between. This CDR3 contains 15 residues. The CDR3: CASSPRGRRGHEQYF. CDR3 nucleotides: TGTGCCAGCAGTCCCCGGGGAAGGCGGGGGCACGAGCAGTACTTC.

The rearrangement joins TRBV20-1 to TRBJ2-7, with a possible D match to TRBD2 (6 bases). Trimming stripped 3 bases from V and 5 bases from J, with 17 bases between. CDR3 size: 14 residues. CDR1 DFQATT and CDR2 SNEGSKA come from the germline V gene (reference sequence). The DNA of the CDR3 is TGCAGTGCTAGCCGGGACTCCACCCTGGACGAGCAGTACTTC. Translating it yields CSASRDSTLDEQYF.

This clonotype was observed a handful of times. This chain connects TRBV7-2 to TRBJ1-2; 8 bases map to TRBD1. CDR1 is SGHTA and CDR2 is FQGNSA in the germline V gene. V trimming: 1 base; J trimming: 0 bases; junction bases outside the gene matches: 7. The CDR3 consists of 17 residues. The CDR3 sequence: CASSLEGTGTSNYGYTF. The CDR3 DNA follows: TGTGCCAGCAGCTTAGAGGGGACAGGAACGTCTAACTATGGCTACACCTTC.

The chain employs TRBV7-3 and TRBJ1-6; the D gene is possibly TRBD1 (5 bases). V dropped 2 bases and J dropped 7 bases, with 9 bases sitting between them. Germline V CDR1 and CDR2: SGHTA, FQGTGA. The CDR3 is made up of 14 amino acids. The CDR3 DNA sequence: TGTGCCAGCAGCTTAGTGGGGCCAAATTCACCCCTCCACTTT. Translated: CASSLVGPNSPLHF.

The chain links TRBV7-9 to TRBJ2-1; 8 bases are a match to TRBD2. From germline, CDR1 is SEHNR and CDR2 FQNEAQ (reference sequence). CDR3 length: 15 amino acids. After removal of 3 bases from V and 3 bases from J, the junction contained 4 bases not matched to a gene. CDR3 in DNA: TGTGCCAGCAGCTTTTGGCTAGCGGGCTACAATGAGCAGTTCTTC. This encodes CASSFWLAGYNEQFF.

This sequence joins TRBV12-3 or TRBV12-4 and TRBJ1-5; D unclear. Trimming removed 1 base from V and 1 base from J, with 5 bases in between. The CDR3 loop spans 14 amino acids. The CDR3 coding sequence is TGTGCCAGCAGTTTAGGTCTGAGCAATCAGCCCCAGCATTTT. Its protein product is CASSLGLSNQPQHF.

This rearrangement joins TRBV5-1 to TRBJ1-2; TRBD1 matches at 7 bases. The CDR3 spans 14 residues. Per the germline V gene, CDR1 is SGHRS and CDR2 is YFSETQ. Trimming cost V 0 bases and J 2 bases; bases outside gene matches: 1. The CDR3 nucleotides are TGCGCCAGCAGCTTGGGGGACAGCAACTATGGCTACACCTTC. It codes for CASSLGDSNYGYTF.

In this sample, this clonotype turned up a few times. The chain has TRBV5-1 and TRBJ1-1; 9 positions agree with TRBD1. The CDR3 runs to 16 residues. Per the germline V gene, CDR1 is SGHRS and CDR2 is YFSETQ. V shed 4 bases and J 6 bases; nucleotides not matched to a gene: 13. The CDR3 region is CASSDDRGIRRAEAFF. CDR3 in DNA: TGCGCCAGCAGCGACGACAGGGGGATTCGAAGGGCTGAAGCTTTCTTT.

The rearrangement joins TRBV20-1 to TRBJ1-5; no firm D call. CDR1 and CDR2 (germline): DFQATT, SNEGSKA (reference sequence). Trimming pared 3 bases from V and 0 bases from J, leaving 15 bases between. This CDR3 has 16 amino acids. The CDR3 spells CSASALGDLSNQPQHF. The CDR3 coding sequence is TGCAGTGCTAGCGCTTTGGGAGACCTTAGCAATCAGCCCCAGCATTTT.

The V call is TRBV18, the J call TRBJ1-4; tentatively, D is TRBD1 (6 bases). This CDR3 spans 14 amino acids. Trimming cost V 3 bases and J 8 bases, with 13 bases left between them. Germline CDR1 is KGHSH and CDR2 is LQKENI. The DNA for the CDR3 is TGTGCCAGCTCACCTTCCTCCCAGGGGGAAAAACTGTTTTTT. It translates to CASSPSSQGEKLFF. Full variable domain (remainder filled in from reference TRBV18 and TRBJ1-4): NAGVMQNPRHLVRRRGQEARLRCSPMKGHSHVYWYRQLPEEGLKFMVYLQKENIIDESGMPKERFSAEFPKEGPSILRIQQVVRGDSAAYFCASSPSSQGEKLFFGSGTQLSVL.

The rearrangement joins TRBV4-1 to TRBJ2-1, with D tentatively TRBD2 (5 bases). This CDR3 contains 15 residues. Trimming stripped 4 bases from V and 4 bases from J, with 14 bases between. Germline CDR1 reads MGHRA; CDR2 reads YSYEKL. CDR3 region: CASSLSGERYNEQFF. The DNA for the CDR3 is TGCGCCAGCAGCCTTTCTGGGGAGAGGTACAATGAGCAGTTCTTC.

This clonotype occurred a few times. The rearrangement uses TRBV20-1 and TRBJ1-5, with D possibly TRBD1 on 6 matching bases. This CDR3 is built from 14 residues. CDR1 is DFQATT and CDR2 is SNEGSKA in the germline V gene (reference sequence). V lost 3 bases, J lost 0 bases, and 9 bases lay in between. CDR3 nucleotide sequence: TGCAGTGCTAGGCAGGGGTATAGCAATCAGCCCCAGCATTTT. This sequence encodes CSARQGYSNQPQHF.

This clonotype has a handful of counts. The genes are TRBV7-2 and TRBJ1-5, with D perhaps matching TRBD1 (6 bases). The CDR3 is made up of 16 amino acids. Germline lookup yields CDR1 SGHTA and CDR2 FQGNSA. The V end was cut by 7 bases, the J end by 1 base, with 17 bases between. The chain's CDR3 is CASNSGQYLSNQPQHF. CDR3 sequence (DNA): TGTGCCAGCAATTCAGGACAGTACCTAAGCAATCAGCCCCAGCATTTT.

In DNA form, the CDR3 reads TGTGCCAGCAGTTACTACGGACAGAGGAACACTGAAGCTTTCTTT. Translation gives CASSYYGQRNTEAFF. This sequence joins TRBV6-5 and TRBJ1-1; D might be TRBD1 (6 bases). Germline values: CDR1 MNHEY, CDR2 SVGAGI. The CDR3 spans 15 residues. V was shortened by 1 base and J by 1 base, with 10 bases between the two germline ends.

This clonotype was detected only once. This chain uses TRBV7-6 with TRBJ2-6; D unresolved. The germline CDR1 and CDR2 sequences are SGHVS and FNYEAQ. Trimming pared 5 bases from V and 2 bases from J, leaving 13 bases between. The CDR3 is 16 residues long. The CDR3 sequence: CASSQTRRAGANVLTF. Written as DNA, the CDR3 is TGTGCCAGCAGCCAAACTCGGAGAGCTGGGGCCAACGTCCTGACTTTC. The full variable domain, with the rest looked up from reference TRBV7-6 and TRBJ2-6, is GAGVSQSPRYKVTKRGQDVALRCDPISGHVSLYWYRQALGQGPEFLTYFNYEAQQDKSGLPNDRFSAERPEGSISTLTIQRTEQRDSAMYRCASSQTRRAGANVLTFGAGSRLTVL.